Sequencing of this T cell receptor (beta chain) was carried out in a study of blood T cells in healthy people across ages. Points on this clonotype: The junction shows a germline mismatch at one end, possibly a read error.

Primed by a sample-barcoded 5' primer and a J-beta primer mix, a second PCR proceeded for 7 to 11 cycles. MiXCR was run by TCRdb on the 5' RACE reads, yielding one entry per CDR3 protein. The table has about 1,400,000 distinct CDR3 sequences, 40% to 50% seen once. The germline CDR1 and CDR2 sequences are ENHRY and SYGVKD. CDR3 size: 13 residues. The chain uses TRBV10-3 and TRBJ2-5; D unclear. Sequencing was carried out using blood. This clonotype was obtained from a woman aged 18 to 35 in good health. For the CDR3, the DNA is TGTGCCATCCGTGAGTCGGGTGGGTATGAGCAGTACTTC. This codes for CAIRESGGYEQYF.